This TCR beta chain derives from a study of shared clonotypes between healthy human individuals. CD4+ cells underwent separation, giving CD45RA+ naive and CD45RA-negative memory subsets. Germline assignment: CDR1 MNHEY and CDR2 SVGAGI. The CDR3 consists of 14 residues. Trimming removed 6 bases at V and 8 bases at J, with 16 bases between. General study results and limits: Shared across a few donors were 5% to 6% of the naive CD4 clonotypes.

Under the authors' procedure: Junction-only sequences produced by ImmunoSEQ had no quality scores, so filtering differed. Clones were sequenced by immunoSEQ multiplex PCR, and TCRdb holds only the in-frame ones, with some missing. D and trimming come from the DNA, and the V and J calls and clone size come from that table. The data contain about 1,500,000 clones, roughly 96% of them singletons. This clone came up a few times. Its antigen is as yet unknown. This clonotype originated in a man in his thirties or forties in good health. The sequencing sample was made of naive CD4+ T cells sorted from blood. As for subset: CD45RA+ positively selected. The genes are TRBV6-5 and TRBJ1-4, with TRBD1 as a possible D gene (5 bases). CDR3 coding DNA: TGTGCCAGCAGGGGACGGAGCAATCTCGAAAAACTGTTTTTT. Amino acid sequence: CASRGRSNLEKLFF.